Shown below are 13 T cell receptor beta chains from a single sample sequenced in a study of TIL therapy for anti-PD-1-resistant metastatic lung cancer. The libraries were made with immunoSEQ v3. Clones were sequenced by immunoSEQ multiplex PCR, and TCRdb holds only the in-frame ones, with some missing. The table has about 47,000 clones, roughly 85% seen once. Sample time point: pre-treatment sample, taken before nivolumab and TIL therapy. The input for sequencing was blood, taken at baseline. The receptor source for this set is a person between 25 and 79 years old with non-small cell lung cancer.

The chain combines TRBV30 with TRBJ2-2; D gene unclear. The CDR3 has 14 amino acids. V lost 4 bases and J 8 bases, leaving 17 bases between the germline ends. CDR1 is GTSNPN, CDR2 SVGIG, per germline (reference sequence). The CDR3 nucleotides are TGTGCCTGGAACCAGGAGAGCGAGATGGGGGAGCTGTTTTTT. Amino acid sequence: CAWNQESEMGELFF.

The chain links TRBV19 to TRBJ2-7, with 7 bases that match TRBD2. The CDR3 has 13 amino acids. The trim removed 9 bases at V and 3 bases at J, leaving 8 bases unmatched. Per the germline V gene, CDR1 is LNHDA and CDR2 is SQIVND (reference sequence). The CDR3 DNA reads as TGTGCCAGCCGCGGACTAGACAACTACGAGCAGTACTTC. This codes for CASRGLDNYEQYF. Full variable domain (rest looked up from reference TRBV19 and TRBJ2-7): DGGITQSPKYLFRKEGQNVTLSCEQNLNHDAMYWYRQDPGQGLRLIYYSQIVNDFQKGDIAEGYSVSREKKESFPLTVTSAQKNPTAFYLCASRGLDNYEQYFGPGTRLTVT.

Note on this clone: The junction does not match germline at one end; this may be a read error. The DNA for the CDR3 is TGTGCTAGCAAGGCCGGGACTAGCAGCGGAGAGACCCAGTACTTC. Protein product: CASKAGTSSGETQYF. V gene TRBV7-7 combines with J gene TRBJ2-5; TRBD2 aligns across 9 bases. CDR1 and CDR2 from the germline V gene are SSHAT and FNYEAQ (reference sequence). The CDR3 loop spans 15 amino acids.

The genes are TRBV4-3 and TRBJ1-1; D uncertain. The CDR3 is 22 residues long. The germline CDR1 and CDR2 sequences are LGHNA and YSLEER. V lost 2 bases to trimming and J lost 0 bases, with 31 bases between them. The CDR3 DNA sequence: TGCGCCAGCAGCCAATATAGATTGGGGTCTATGGTCGTGATGGCGATGAACACTGAAGCTTTCTTT. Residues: CASSQYRLGSMVVMAMNTEAFF.

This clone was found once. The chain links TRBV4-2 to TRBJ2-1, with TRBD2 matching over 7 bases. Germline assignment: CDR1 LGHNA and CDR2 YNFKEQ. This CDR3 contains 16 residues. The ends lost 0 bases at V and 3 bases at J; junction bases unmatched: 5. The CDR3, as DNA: TGTGCCAGCAGCCAAGACTTCAGGGACTACTACAATGAGCAGTTCTTC. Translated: CASSQDFRDYYNEQFF.

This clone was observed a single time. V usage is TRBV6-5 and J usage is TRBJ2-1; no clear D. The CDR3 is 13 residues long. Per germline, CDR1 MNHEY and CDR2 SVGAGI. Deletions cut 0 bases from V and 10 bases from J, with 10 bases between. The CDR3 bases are TGTGCCAGCAGTTACTCTCCGACCACCGAGCAGTTCTTC. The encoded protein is CASSYSPTTEQFF.

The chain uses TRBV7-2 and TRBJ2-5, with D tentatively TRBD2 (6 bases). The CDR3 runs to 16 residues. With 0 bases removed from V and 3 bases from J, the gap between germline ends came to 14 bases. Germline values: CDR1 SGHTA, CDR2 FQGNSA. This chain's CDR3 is CASSLAGGGIKETQYF. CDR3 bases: TGTGCCAGCAGCTTAGCTGGGGGAGGCATTAAAGAGACCCAGTACTTC.

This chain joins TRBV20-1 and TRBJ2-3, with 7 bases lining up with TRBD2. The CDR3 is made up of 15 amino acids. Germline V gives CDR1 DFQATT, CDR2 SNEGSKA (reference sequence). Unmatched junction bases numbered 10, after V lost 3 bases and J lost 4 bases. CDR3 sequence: CSASYFGGSSDTQYF. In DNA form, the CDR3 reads TGCAGTGCTAGTTACTTCGGCGGGAGTTCAGATACGCAGTATTTT.

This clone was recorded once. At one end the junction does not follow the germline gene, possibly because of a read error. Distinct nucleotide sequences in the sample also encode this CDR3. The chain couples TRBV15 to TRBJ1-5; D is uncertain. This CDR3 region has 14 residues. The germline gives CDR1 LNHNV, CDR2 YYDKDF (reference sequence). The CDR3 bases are TGTGCCACCCGTCCTTGGATAAGCAATCAGCCTCAGCATTTT. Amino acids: CATRPWISNQPQHF.

CDR3 DNA sequence: TGTGCCATCGAACAACACACCGGGGAGCTGTTTTTT. Protein sequence: CAIEQHTGELFF. The genes are TRBV10-3 and TRBJ2-2; D gene ambiguous. CDR3 length equals 12 residues. Germline lookup yields CDR1 ENHRY and CDR2 SYGVKD. V was pared by 8 bases and J by 3 bases, with 7 bases between.

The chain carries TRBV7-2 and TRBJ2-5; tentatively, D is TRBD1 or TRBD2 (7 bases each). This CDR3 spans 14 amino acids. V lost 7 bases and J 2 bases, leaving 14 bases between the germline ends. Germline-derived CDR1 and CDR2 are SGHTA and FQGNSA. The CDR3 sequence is CASIPRGGQETQYF. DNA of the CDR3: TGTGCCAGCATCCCCAGGGGGGGACAAGAGACCCAGTACTTC. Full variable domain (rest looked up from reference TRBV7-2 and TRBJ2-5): GAGVSQSPSNKVTEKGKDVELRCDPISGHTALYWYRQSLGQGLEFLIYFQGNSAPDKSGLPSDRFSAERTGGSVSTLTIQRTQQEDSAVYLCASIPRGGQETQYFGPGTRLLVL.

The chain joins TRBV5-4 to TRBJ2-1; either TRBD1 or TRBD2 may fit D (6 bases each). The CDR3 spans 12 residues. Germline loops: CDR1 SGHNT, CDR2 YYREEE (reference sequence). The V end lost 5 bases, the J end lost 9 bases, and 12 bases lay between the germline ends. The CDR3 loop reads CASRFGGGEQFF. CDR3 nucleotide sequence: TGTGCCAGCAGATTCGGAGGGGGTGAGCAGTTCTTC.

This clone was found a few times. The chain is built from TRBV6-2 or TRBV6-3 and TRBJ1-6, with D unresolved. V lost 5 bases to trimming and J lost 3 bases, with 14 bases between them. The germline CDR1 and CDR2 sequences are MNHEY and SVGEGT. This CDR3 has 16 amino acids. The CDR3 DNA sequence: TGTGCCAGCAGTCAAGAAGGGTTTGGCTATAATTCACCCCTCCACTTT. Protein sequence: CASSQEGFGYNSPLHF.